The 24 T cell receptor beta chains below come from one sample, sequenced in a study of beta chain features in type 1 diabetes. General study points: The study found moderately but significantly shorter TCRB CDR3s in all four CD4+ subsets of Type 1 diabetes patients.

The investigators reverse transcribed all of the isolated RNA, so they sequenced expressed TCRB transcripts. Some clones are missing from TCRdb's copy, which holds only in-frame ones; the method was immunoSEQ multiplex PCR. Counted here are around 690,000 clones, around 12% occurring once; the ten biggest clones make up 0.09% to 0.15%. These receptors have no known antigen. Sample: naive CD4+ T cells from blood. These receptors came from a man younger than 40 with type 1 diabetes.

This clone was seen more than once but under ten times. The chain employs TRBV30 and TRBJ1-5, with D possibly TRBD1 on 5 matching bases. The CDR3 length is 14 residues. Germline V CDR1 and CDR2: GTSNPN, SVGIG (reference sequence). Trimming cost V 3 bases and J 2 bases, with 11 bases left between them. The chain's CDR3 is CAWSWGGGNQPQHF. As DNA, the CDR3 is TGTGCCTGGAGCTGGGGAGGGGGCAATCAGCCCCAGCATTTT.

There are a few counts of this clone. The genes are TRBV5-4 and TRBJ2-5; tentative D call: TRBD2 (5 bases). Per the germline V gene, CDR1 is SGHNT and CDR2 is YYREEE (reference sequence). Deletions cut 4 bases from V and 0 bases from J, with 10 bases between. The CDR3 is 14 amino acids. The CDR3 here is CASSGGLNQETQYF. CDR3 sequence (DNA): TGTGCCAGCAGCGGTGGACTTAACCAAGAGACCCAGTACTTC. The whole variable domain, remainder taken from reference TRBV5-4 and TRBJ2-5, is ETGVTQSPTHLIKTRGQQVTLRCSSQSGHNTVSWYQQALGQGPQFIFQYYREEENGRGNFPPRFSGLQFPNYSSELNVNALELDDSALYLCASSGGLNQETQYFGPGTRLLVL.

This chain joins TRBV20-1 and TRBJ1-2; D unclear. This CDR3 contains 11 residues. Between the trimmed V and J ends, which lost 5 bases and 8 bases, there was a span of 12 bases. CDR1 and CDR2 from the germline V gene are DFQATT and SNEGSKA (reference sequence). DNA of the CDR3: TGCAGTGCTCCCGGATATCTAGGCTACACCTTC. Translation gives CSAPGYLGYTF.

This clone showed up just a few times. The rearrangement joins TRBV7-2 to TRBJ1-2; 11 nucleotides agree with TRBD1. The CDR3 covers 15 residues. Trimming removed 6 bases from V and 4 bases from J; junction bases left unmatched: 7. Per germline, CDR1 SGHTA and CDR2 FQGNSA. CDR3: CASRERTGGGYGYTF. The CDR3 DNA follows: TGTGCCAGCAGGGAACGGACAGGGGGCGGCTATGGCTACACCTTC.

Comment on this clone: In the same sample, other DNA sequences code for this CDR3. The chain is built from TRBV7-2 and TRBJ2-3; D is unclear. Germline V gene lookup returns CDR1 SGHTA and CDR2 FQGNSA. V was cut by 2 bases and J by 3 bases, with 6 bases left in between. The CDR3 spans 13 residues. The CDR3 loop is CASSLRRTDTQYF. CDR3 nucleotides: TGTGCCAGCAGCTTAAGACGGACAGATACGCAGTATTTT. The variable domain in full, completed from reference TRBV7-2 and TRBJ2-3, reads GAGVSQSPSNKVTEKGKDVELRCDPISGHTALYWYRQSLGQGLEFLIYFQGNSAPDKSGLPSDRFSAERTGGSVSTLTIQRTQQEDSAVYLCASSLRRTDTQYFGPGTRLTVL.

The rearrangement uses TRBV18 and TRBJ1-1, with 7 bases that match TRBD1. Germline CDR1 is KGHSH and CDR2 is LQKENI. Trimming took 4 bases from V and 7 from J; bases not matched to a gene: 12. The CDR3 sequence is 15 residues long. The CDR3 is CASSLMTGHFGEAFF. The CDR3 region has the DNA TGTGCCAGCTCACTAATGACAGGGCACTTCGGTGAAGCTTTCTTT.

This clone occurred a few times. The genes are TRBV5-1 and TRBJ1-4; no reliable D call. The V gene lost 4 bases and the J gene lost 8 bases, with 18 bases spanning the gap. The CDR3 is made up of 15 amino acids. Germline lookup yields CDR1 SGHRS and CDR2 YFSETQ. CDR3 nucleotide sequence: TGCGCCAGCAGCCTTTCCGGGTCCGGAGGGGAAAAACTGTTTTTT. Encoded protein: CASSLSGSGGEKLFF.

In this sample, this clone turned up a few times. The chain has TRBV7-2 and TRBJ2-7; 7 bases align to TRBD1. V trimming: 6 bases; J trimming: 6 bases; junction bases outside the gene matches: 11. The CDR3 has 14 amino acids. Germline values: CDR1 SGHTA, CDR2 FQGNSA. This CDR3 is CASSFHMSGGEQYF. The CDR3 nucleotides are TGTGCCAGCAGTTTCCATATGTCAGGGGGCGAGCAGTACTTC.

The chain couples TRBV10-3 to TRBJ2-7; no firm D call. CDR1 is ENHRY and CDR2 is SYGVKD in the germline V gene. This CDR3 is 13 amino acids long. V was pared by 4 bases and J by 0 bases, with 7 bases between. CDR3 residues: CAISVGNSYEQYF. As DNA, the CDR3 is TGTGCCATCAGTGTGGGCAACTCCTACGAGCAGTACTTC.

V usage is TRBV19 and J usage is TRBJ1-6; 8 nucleotides line up with TRBD1. Germline V gene sequence: CDR1 LNHDA, CDR2 SQIVND (reference sequence). Trimming at V came to 8 bases and at J to 5 bases, leaving 2 bases not matched to a gene. The CDR3 spans 13 residues. Here the CDR3 DNA reads TGTGCCAGTGGGACAGGCGATAATTCACCCCTCCACTTT. It codes for CASGTGDNSPLHF.

The chain recombines TRBV9 with TRBJ1-6; D gene ambiguous. Germline loops: CDR1 SGDLS, CDR2 YYNGEE. Trimming removed 0 bases from V and 8 bases from J, with 12 bases in between. The CDR3 length is 15 residues. The CDR3 is CASSVDPRHDSPLHF. The CDR3 bases are TGTGCCAGCAGCGTAGATCCCCGACACGATTCACCCCTCCACTTT.

The chain recombines TRBV10-3 with TRBJ2-2; 13 nucleotides align to TRBD2. The ends lost 4 bases at V and 0 bases at J; junction bases unmatched: 2. From germline, CDR1 is ENHRY and CDR2 SYGVKD. This CDR3 is built from 17 residues. The CDR3 nucleotides are TGTGCCATCAGTGGGACTAGCGGGGGACCGAACACCGGGGAGCTGTTTTTT. Translated: CAISGTSGGPNTGELFF.

The chain employs TRBV7-6 and TRBJ2-6; the D is unclear. V was shortened by 2 bases and J by 0 bases, with 8 bases between the two germline ends. Germline V gene sequence: CDR1 SGHVS, CDR2 FNYEAQ. The CDR3 extends over 16 amino acids. CDR3 sequence: CASSLLIDSGANVLTF. As DNA, the CDR3 is TGTGCCAGCAGCTTACTGATCGACTCTGGGGCCAACGTCCTGACTTTC.

V and J are TRBV5-6 and TRBJ2-7; 7 bases agree with TRBD1. The germline CDR1 and CDR2 sequences are SGHDT and YYEEEE. With 3 bases clipped from V and 2 bases from J, the junction kept 5 bases outside the gene matches. The CDR3 totals 14 residues. This CDR3 reads CASSSFGTAYEQYF. The CDR3 bases are TGTGCCAGCAGCTCTTTCGGGACAGCCTACGAGCAGTACTTC.

This clone was seen only a few times. The chain has TRBV14 and TRBJ1-1; D is unresolved. Germline V lookup: CDR1 SGHDN, CDR2 FVKESK. The CDR3 loop spans 15 amino acids. V lost 4 bases to trimming and J lost 0 bases, with 12 bases between them. DNA of the CDR3: TGTGCCAGCAGCCCCCTGGGCTACATGAACACTGAAGCTTTCTTT. Amino acid sequence: CASSPLGYMNTEAFF.

There are a few counts of this clone. The chain couples TRBV7-9 to TRBJ2-3; 9 bases line up with TRBD2. This CDR3 is 16 amino acids long. After removal of 4 bases from V and 0 bases from J, the junction contained 5 bases not matched to a gene. The germline gives CDR1 SEHNR, CDR2 FQNEAQ (reference sequence). CDR3 DNA: TGTGCCAGCAGCTCATGGACTAGCGCCAGCACAGATACGCAGTATTTT. Protein sequence: CASSSWTSASTDTQYF.

The genes are TRBV5-1 and TRBJ2-1, with 9 bases fitting TRBD2. The CDR3 extends over 15 amino acids. The ends lost 2 bases at V and 8 bases at J; junction bases unmatched: 8. From germline, CDR1 is SGHRS and CDR2 YFSETQ. The CDR3 DNA sequence: TGCGCCAGCAGCTTTTTTAGCGGGGGTAAGGATGAGCAGTTCTTC. This encodes CASSFFSGGKDEQFF.

This clone has a handful of counts. V is TRBV9 and J is TRBJ2-5; D is ambiguous. The CDR3 runs 15 residues. Trimming cost V 0 bases and J 1 base, with 10 bases left between them. From germline, CDR1 is SGDLS and CDR2 YYNGEE. The CDR3 sequence: CASSVAGPPQETQYF. CDR3 sequence (DNA): TGTGCCAGCAGCGTAGCGGGTCCGCCCCAAGAGACCCAGTACTTC.

The rearrangement uses TRBV4-3 and TRBJ2-5, with D unresolved. Germline CDR1 reads LGHNA; CDR2 reads YSLEER. V lost 1 base and J lost 5, with 11 bases in between. The CDR3 runs to 14 residues. The CDR3 DNA follows: TGCGCCAGCAGCCAAGGGCTAGTGGGGGAGACCCAGTACTTC. Its translation: CASSQGLVGETQYF.

This clone was observed a handful of times. This sequence joins TRBV7-2 and TRBJ2-7, with 9 bases that match TRBD2. Germline-derived CDR1 and CDR2 are SGHTA and FQGNSA. The CDR3 has 15 residues. J gave up 0 bases and V 5 bases, and 5 bases lay outside the gene matches. CDR3 sequence reads: CASSLSTSGSYEQYF. The CDR3 DNA reads TGTGCCAGCAGCCTGTCGACTAGCGGCTCCTACGAGCAGTACTTC.

This sequence joins TRBV11-2 and TRBJ2-7; 9 bases match TRBD1. CDR1 SGHAT and CDR2 FQNNGV come from the germline V gene. V lost 5 bases, J lost 3 bases, and 8 bases stayed unmatched. CDR3 length: 15 residues. CDR3 in DNA: TGTGCCAGCAGCCTATACACGGGACAGGGCTACGAGCAGTACTTC. This gives the protein CASSLYTGQGYEQYF.

As DNA, the CDR3 is TGTGCCAGTAAATGGCAGGGGGCAACTAATGAAAAACTGTTTTTT. Translation: CASKWQGATNEKLFF. The chain combines TRBV19 with TRBJ1-4; 7 nucleotides agree with TRBD1. CDR1 and CDR2 (germline): LNHDA, SQIVND (reference sequence). With V trimmed by 7 bases and J by 0 bases, 5 bases remained unmatched. The CDR3 loop spans 15 amino acids.

The chain's CDR3 is CASSFPHSYEQYF. In DNA form, the CDR3 reads TGTGCCAGCAGCTTCCCCCACTCCTACGAGCAGTACTTC. The chain carries TRBV7-3 and TRBJ2-7; D gene unclear. Per germline, CDR1 SGHTA and CDR2 FQGTGA. The V gene lost 3 bases and the J gene lost 0 bases, with 6 bases spanning the gap. CDR3 length: 13 residues.

On this clone: The same CDR3 can be traced to other DNA sequences in this sample. This chain joins TRBV9 and TRBJ2-5, with TRBD2 matching 13 bases. The J segment lost 0 bases and the V segment lost 0 bases, leaving 5 bases of the junction unmatched. This CDR3 contains 18 residues. CDR1 SGDLS and CDR2 YYNGEE come from the germline V gene. The CDR3 here is CASSVGTSGGSYQETQYF. As DNA, the CDR3 is TGTGCCAGCAGCGTAGGGACTAGCGGGGGCTCGTACCAAGAGACCCAGTACTTC.